The 13 T cell receptor beta chains presented below share a single source sample, sequenced in a study of shared clonotypes between healthy human individuals. Terminally differentiated effector memory CD45RA+ cells were left out of the naive CD8 fraction, which was CD45RO-negative and positively selected for CCR7. Profiling relied on immunoSEQ multiplex PCR, and the TCRdb table lists in-frame clones only, not all of them. This table holds hundreds of thousands of clones, nearly 98% found once. The specimen sequenced was naive CD8+ T cells sorted from blood. These receptor sequences come from a man aged 25-45 years in good health.

This clone is a singleton in its sample. The rearrangement joins TRBV5-1 to TRBJ1-1; 10 nucleotides match TRBD1. The V and J ends lost 4 bases and 3 bases, in that order; junction bases with no gene match: 6. Germline V lookup: CDR1 SGHRS, CDR2 YFSETQ. The CDR3 consists of 15 residues. This CDR3 reads CASSGRDRGYTEAFF. In nucleotides, the CDR3 is TGCGCCAGCAGCGGCCGGGACAGGGGATACACTGAAGCTTTCTTT. The full variable domain, with the rest looked up from reference TRBV5-1 and TRBJ1-1, is KAGVTQTPRYLIKTRGQQVTLSCSPISGHRSVSWYQQTPGQGLQFLFEYFSETQRNKGNFPGRFSGRQFSNSRSEMNVSTLELGDSALYLCASSGRDRGYTEAFFGQGTRLTVV.

J is TRBJ2-7 and V is TRBV4-1, with D uncertain. This CDR3 has 14 amino acids. Between the trimmed V and J ends, which lost 1 base and 2 bases, there was a span of 9 bases. Germline-derived CDR1 and CDR2 are MGHRA and YSYEKL. The CDR3 loop reads CASSQGDRTYEQYF. The DNA for the CDR3 is TGCGCCAGCAGCCAAGGGGATCGGACCTACGAGCAGTACTTC.

This chain uses TRBV4-1 with TRBJ2-7; tentative D call: TRBD2 (6 bases). Per germline, CDR1 MGHRA and CDR2 YSYEKL. The CDR3 sequence is 15 residues long. V lost 1 base and J 3 bases, leaving 13 bases between the germline ends. The CDR3 DNA reads TGCGCCAGCAGCCAAGTGGACGGGAGTCTCTACGAGCAGTACTTC. This codes for CASSQVDGSLYEQYF.

This chain connects TRBV2 to TRBJ2-7, with 8 positions matching TRBD2. V lost 6 bases, J lost 3 bases, and 4 bases stayed unmatched. Looked up from germline, CDR1 is SNHLY and CDR2 is FYNNEI. The CDR3 length is 13 residues. In nucleotides, the CDR3 is TGTGCCAGCAGGACGGGAGGGCACTACGAGCAGTACTTC. Translated: CASRTGGHYEQYF. Drawing the rest from reference TRBV2 and TRBJ2-7, the complete variable domain is EPEVTQTPSHQVTQMGQEVILRCVPISNHLYFYWYRQILGQKVEFLVSFYNNEISEKSEIFDDQFSVERPDGSNFTLKIRSTKLEDSAMYFCASRTGGHYEQYFGPGTRLTVT.

The gene calls are TRBV27 and TRBJ2-7; D assignment may be TRBD1 or TRBD2 (6 bases each). This CDR3 comprises 14 residues. Germline V lookup: CDR1 MNHEY, CDR2 SMNVEV (reference sequence). V dropped 8 bases and J dropped 5 bases, with 19 bases sitting between them. The CDR3 is CASSLRGGGHEQYF. The CDR3, as DNA: TGTGCCAGCTCTTTACGAGGTGGGGGGCACGAGCAGTACTTC.

The genes are TRBV27 and TRBJ2-1; D perhaps matches TRBD2 (6 bases). V lost 5 bases to trimming and J lost 3 bases, with 14 bases between them. From germline, CDR1 is MNHEY and CDR2 SMNVEV (reference sequence). The CDR3 has 15 residues. CDR3 sequence reads: CASSRPGGHYNEQFF. CDR3 sequence (DNA): TGTGCCAGCAGTCGACCCGGAGGGCACTACAATGAGCAGTTCTTC.

The chain recombines TRBV5-6 with TRBJ2-7, with 9 bases fitting TRBD1. The junction had 9 bases not matched to a gene; V was cut back by 3 bases and J by 5 bases. From germline, CDR1 is SGHDT and CDR2 YYEEEE. The CDR3 is 15 residues long. Written as DNA, the CDR3 is TGTGCCAGCAGCTGGCCGGGACAGGGTATCCACGAGCAGTACTTC. It is translated as CASSWPGQGIHEQYF.

The V and J genes are TRBV7-6 and TRBJ2-1, with 13 bases lining up with TRBD2. Germline V gene lookup returns CDR1 SGHVS and CDR2 FNYEAQ. CDR3 length: 17 amino acids. V shed 5 bases and J 0 bases; nucleotides not matched to a gene: 4. CDR3 residues: CASSQGTSGNSYNEQFF. CDR3 DNA: TGTGCCAGCAGCCAAGGGACTAGCGGGAACTCCTACAATGAGCAGTTCTTC.

The gene calls are TRBV7-3 and TRBJ2-3; D is unclear. The germline gives CDR1 SGHTA, CDR2 FQGTGA. CDR3 length: 12 amino acids. V lost 5 bases to trimming and J lost 6 bases, with 9 bases between them. Here the CDR3 reads CASSPSPDTQYF. The CDR3 DNA reads TGTGCCAGCAGCCCAAGCCCGGATACGCAGTATTTT.

The V gene is TRBV29-1, the J gene TRBJ2-7, with 10 bases identical to TRBD2. Germline values: CDR1 SQVTM, CDR2 ANQGSEA. With 7 bases clipped from V and 2 bases from J, the junction kept 5 bases outside the gene matches. The CDR3 has 13 amino acids. Here the CDR3 DNA reads TGCAGCGCCTTACTAGCGGGGCCCTACGAGCAGTACTTC. Residues: CSALLAGPYEQYF.

This clone appeared a single time. The chain recombines TRBV19 with TRBJ2-5; D gene uncertain. The CDR3 runs to 14 residues. Germline loops: CDR1 LNHDA, CDR2 SQIVND (reference sequence). V dropped 5 bases and J dropped 2 bases, with 12 bases sitting between them. The CDR3 is CASSSWDSQETQYF. The CDR3 DNA reads TGTGCCAGTAGTTCATGGGATTCTCAAGAGACCCAGTACTTC.

This clone was seen only once. The rearrangement joins TRBV7-2 to TRBJ2-3; tentative D call: TRBD2 (7 bases). CDR1 SGHTA and CDR2 FQGNSA come from the germline V gene. The CDR3 runs 16 residues. The V gene lost 3 bases and the J gene lost 2 bases, with 15 bases spanning the gap. CDR3 in DNA: TGTGCCAGCAGCTTTGGGGGGGCGGGACACACAGATACGCAGTATTTT. It translates to CASSFGGAGHTDTQYF. Filled out from reference TRBV7-2 and TRBJ2-3, the complete variable domain reads GAGVSQSPSNKVTEKGKDVELRCDPISGHTALYWYRQSLGQGLEFLIYFQGNSAPDKSGLPSDRFSAERTGGSVSTLTIQRTQQEDSAVYLCASSFGGAGHTDTQYFGPGTRLTVL.

V is TRBV27 and J is TRBJ2-1; TRBD2 matches 12 bases. Germline lookup yields CDR1 MNHEY and CDR2 SMNVEV (reference sequence). V was clipped by 5 bases and J by 12 bases; unmatched bases: 11. This CDR3 has 15 residues. The CDR3 region is CASSPRTSGKVTQFF. CDR3 DNA sequence: TGTGCCAGCAGTCCAAGGACTAGCGGGAAAGTGACGCAGTTCTTC.